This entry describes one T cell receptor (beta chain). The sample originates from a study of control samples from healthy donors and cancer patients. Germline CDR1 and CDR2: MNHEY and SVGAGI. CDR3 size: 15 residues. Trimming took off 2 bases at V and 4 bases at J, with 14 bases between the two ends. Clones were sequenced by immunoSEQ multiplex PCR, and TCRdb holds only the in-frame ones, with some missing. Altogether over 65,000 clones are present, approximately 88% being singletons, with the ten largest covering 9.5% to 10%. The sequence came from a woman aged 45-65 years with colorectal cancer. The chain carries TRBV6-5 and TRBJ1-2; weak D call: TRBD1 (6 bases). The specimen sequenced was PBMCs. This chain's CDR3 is CASSYQAGAGYGYTF. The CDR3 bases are TGTGCCAGCAGTTACCAGGCAGGGGCAGGCTATGGCTACACCTTC.